These T cell receptor beta chains were read from a single sample in a study of blood T cell repertoires in COVID-19. Clones were read by immunoSEQ multiplex PCR, and TCRdb kept only the in-frame ones, dropping some. The sample consists of fewer than 350,000 clones, more than 70% of them appearing once. The sequenced material came from peripheral blood. These receptors originate from a woman under 40 with COVID-19, enrolled during active disease. Both conserved end residues are part of each CDR3. Each record gives: V gene, J gene, D gene, clone size, CDR3 protein, CDR3 DNA. A D gene is named only where the DNA matches it firmly. Clone size is stated in some rows and not others, as once, few, many or a class when expanded.

v_gene: TRBV4-2; j_gene: TRBJ1-4; d_gene: .; abundance: .; CDR3aa: CASSQDRKGGDEKLFF; CDR3nt: TGTGCCAGCAGCCAAGATCGGAAAGGGGGGGATGAAAAACTGTTTTTT
v_gene: TRBV19; j_gene: TRBJ1-2; d_gene: .; abundance: few; CDR3aa: CASGASGYGYTF; CDR3nt: TGTGCCAGCGGAGCTTCGGGCTATGGCTACACCTTC
v_gene: TRBV7-2; j_gene: TRBJ2-7; d_gene: TRBD1; abundance: .; CDR3aa: CASSFRQGEQYF; CDR3nt: TGTGCCAGCAGTTTTCGACAGGGCGAGCAGTACTTC
v_gene: TRBV14; j_gene: TRBJ1-1; d_gene: .; abundance: .; CDR3aa: CASSPRTREAFF; CDR3nt: TGTGCCAGCAGCCCTCGGACACGTGAAGCTTTCTTT
v_gene: TRBV3-1/TRBV3-2; j_gene: TRBJ2-7; d_gene: .; abundance: .; CDR3aa: CASSPLGGQQYF; CDR3nt: TGTGCCAGCAGCCCCCTCGGGGGACAGCAGTACTTC
v_gene: TRBV2; j_gene: TRBJ1-5; d_gene: .; abundance: .; CDR3aa: CARTRVRSGNQPQHF; CDR3nt: TGTGCCAGAACCAGGGTCCGAAGCGGCAATCAGCCCCAGCATTTT
v_gene: TRBV28; j_gene: TRBJ1-4; d_gene: .; abundance: .; CDR3aa: CASILAGALNEKLFF; CDR3nt: TGTGCCAGCATCCTCGCTGGGGCCCTCAATGAAAAACTGTTTTTT
v_gene: TRBV7-9; j_gene: TRBJ1-2; d_gene: TRBD1; abundance: .; CDR3aa: CASSRQGADGYTF; CDR3nt: TGTGCCAGCAGCCGACAGGGGGCGGATGGCTACACCTTC
v_gene: TRBV3-1/TRBV3-2; j_gene: TRBJ2-1; d_gene: .; abundance: .; CDR3aa: CASQRGGFYNEQFF; CDR3nt: TGTGCCAGTCAGCGCGGTGGGTTTTACAATGAGCAGTTCTTC
v_gene: TRBV1; j_gene: TRBJ1-2; d_gene: .; abundance: .; CDR3aa: CTSSKKRGPRGYTF; CDR3nt: TGCACCAGCAGCAAGAAACGAGGGCCTCGAGGCTACACCTTC
v_gene: TRBV20-1; j_gene: TRBJ1-3; d_gene: TRBD1; abundance: .; CDR3aa: CSASTGAGNTIYF; CDR3nt: TGCAGTGCTAGTACAGGGGCTGGAAACACCATATATTTT
v_gene: TRBV7-9; j_gene: TRBJ2-5; d_gene: .; abundance: .; CDR3aa: CASSLLPHSWETQYF; CDR3nt: TGTGCCAGCAGCTTACTGCCGCACTCATGGGAGACCCAGTACTTC
v_gene: TRBV4-1; j_gene: TRBJ1-1; d_gene: .; abundance: .; CDR3aa: CASSQFRRVDTEAFF; CDR3nt: TGCGCCAGCAGCCAGTTCCGGAGGGTCGACACTGAAGCTTTCTTT
v_gene: TRBV14; j_gene: TRBJ1-2; d_gene: .; abundance: .; CDR3aa: CASSQDSWGRNYGYTF; CDR3nt: TGTGCCAGCAGCCAAGACTCTTGGGGCCGAAACTATGGCTACACCTTC
v_gene: TRBV4-3; j_gene: TRBJ1-4; d_gene: .; abundance: .; CDR3aa: CASSQDRGEKLFF; CDR3nt: TGCGCCAGCAGCCAAGATAGAGGTGAAAAACTGTTTTTT
v_gene: TRBV5-1; j_gene: TRBJ2-2; d_gene: .; abundance: .; CDR3aa: CASSLVAGGTGELFF; CDR3nt: TGCGCCAGCAGCTTGGTGGCAGGGGGGACCGGGGAGCTGTTTTTT
v_gene: TRBV30; j_gene: TRBJ2-4; d_gene: .; abundance: .; CDR3aa: CAWSLQVLKNIQYF; CDR3nt: TGTGCCTGGAGTTTACAGGTCCTCAAAAACATTCAGTACTTC
v_gene: TRBV28; j_gene: TRBJ1-6; d_gene: .; abundance: .; CDR3aa: CASREGGPYNSPLHF; CDR3nt: TGTGCCAGCAGAGAGGGAGGGCCTTATAATTCACCCCTCCACTTT
v_gene: TRBV6-2/TRBV6-3; j_gene: TRBJ2-2; d_gene: .; abundance: .; CDR3aa: CASSYSNDRTGYTGELFF; CDR3nt: TGTGCCAGCAGTTACTCTAATGATCGAACAGGGTACACCGGGGAGCTGTTTTTT
v_gene: TRBV4-3; j_gene: TRBJ2-7; d_gene: .; abundance: once; CDR3aa: CASSQGPSSYEQYF; CDR3nt: TGCGCCAGCAGCCAAGGACCTAGCTCCTACGAGCAGTACTTC
v_gene: TRBV30; j_gene: TRBJ2-3; d_gene: .; abundance: .; CDR3aa: CAWSGLGGTDTQYF; CDR3nt: TGTGCCTGGAGCGGTCTAGGAGGCACAGATACGCAGTATTTT
v_gene: TRBV5-6; j_gene: TRBJ1-2; d_gene: .; abundance: .; CDR3aa: CASSLESGYTF; CDR3nt: TGTGCCAGCAGCTTGGAATCGGGCTACACCTTC